This TCR beta chain was documented in a study of T cell changes during pregnancy in multiple sclerosis. The CDR3 consists of 16 residues. Germline lookup yields CDR1 MNHEY and CDR2 SMNVEV (reference sequence). V gave up 5 bases and J gave up 5 bases, with 19 bases separating them. TCRdb's copy holds only in-frame clones and misses some; the assay was immunoSEQ multiplex PCR. The sample carries tens of thousands of clones, 89% recorded once. This specimen was CD8+ T cells from peripheral blood mononuclear cells, taken in the third trimester of pregnancy. The receptor was isolated from a female donor with multiple sclerosis, enrolled in a pregnancy study. The rearrangement links TRBV27 to TRBJ1-5; perhaps TRBD1 as D (6 bases). The CDR3 DNA reads TGTGCCAGCAGTCCTCAAACGGGACAATTGGATCAGCCCCAGCATTTT. It yields the protein CASSPQTGQLDQPQHF.